The rows below give T cell receptor beta chains drawn from one sample of a study of regulatory T cells in long-lasting Graves disease. TCRdb ran MiXCR on the multiplex PCR reads and lists one entry per CDR3 protein. The sample carries roughly 420,000 distinct CDR3 sequences, around 15% recorded once. Separately, the same data were catalogued under a study of T cells in Graves' hyperthyroidism and ophthalmopathy.

The sequenced sample was peripheral blood mononuclear cells (PBMCs), obtained at new diagnosis, from a patient treated with antithyroid drugs. The receptors here all came from a woman between 18 and 29 years old with Graves disease. The CDR3 runs from the conserved cysteine through the conserved F or W. A D gene is named only where the DNA matches it firmly. Rows give clone size only sometimes, using once, few, many, or a class for an expanded clone.

CDR3: CSVEAPMGRSGLNEQFF; DNA: TGCAGCGTTGAAGCCCCGATGGGGAGGAGCGGGCTCAATGAGCAGTTCTTC; D: .; J: TRBJ2-1; V: TRBV29-1; size: many
CDR3: CASSTGGAIQYF; DNA: TGTGCCAGCAGTACAGGGGGGGCCATTCAGTACTTC; D: .; J: TRBJ2-4; V: TRBV28; size: many
CDR3: CSVEPGQGSYEQYF; DNA: TGCAGCGTTGAACCGGGACAGGGTTCCTACGAGCAGTACTTC; D: TRBD1; J: TRBJ2-7; V: TRBV29-1; size: many
CDR3: CASSLAGNSYGYTF; DNA: TGTGCCAGCAGCTTAGCGGGGAATTCCTATGGCTACACCTTC; D: .; J: TRBJ1-2; V: TRBV7-2; size: many
CDR3: CASSFGTAEKLFF; DNA: TGTGCCAGCAGCTTCGGGACAGCCGAAAAACTGTTTTTT; D: TRBD1; J: TRBJ1-4; V: TRBV28; size: many
CDR3: CASSVVRGQGINTGELFF; DNA: TGTGCCAGCAGCGTAGTCCGGGGGCAGGGAATAAACACCGGGGAGCTGTTTTTT; D: .; J: TRBJ2-2; V: TRBV9; size: few
CDR3: CASSQGTGPHYEQYF; DNA: TGCGCCAGCAGCCAAGGAACAGGGCCCCACTACGAGCAGTACTTC; D: .; J: TRBJ2-7; V: TRBV4-3; size: .
CDR3: CASSYTRAYEQYF; DNA: TGTGCCAGCAGTTACACGCGGGCGTACGAGCAGTACTTC; D: .; J: TRBJ2-7; V: TRBV6-2/TRBV6-3; size: .
CDR3: CSASTGGGYEQYF; DNA: TGCAGTGCTAGTACCGGAGGCGGATACGAGCAGTACTTC; D: .; J: TRBJ2-7; V: TRBV20-1; size: many
CDR3: CASKRGPITDTQYF; DNA: TGTGCCAGCAAGAGGGGACCGATCACAGATACGCAGTATTTT; D: .; J: TRBJ2-3; V: TRBV6-1; size: many
CDR3: CSATGTDTQYF; DNA: TGCAGTGCTACGGGCACAGATACGCAGTATTTT; D: .; J: TRBJ2-3; V: TRBV20-1; size: many
CDR3: CASSLLDGTETQYF; DNA: TGTGCCAGCAGTTTACTGGATGGGACGGAGACCCAGTACTTC; D: .; J: TRBJ2-5; V: TRBV27; size: .
CDR3: CASSIQTSGMNTGELFF; DNA: TGCGCCAGCAGCATACAGACGAGCGGGATGAACACCGGGGAGCTGTTTTTT; D: TRBD2; J: TRBJ2-2; V: TRBV5-1; size: .
CDR3: CASWSNTEAFF; DNA: TGTGCCAGCTGGAGTAACACTGAAGCTTTCTTT; D: .; J: TRBJ1-1; V: TRBV6-1; size: many
CDR3: CASSSPRGQYF; DNA: TGTGCCAGCAGCTCTCCCAGGGGGCAGTACTTC; D: .; J: TRBJ2-7; V: TRBV3-1; size: few
CDR3: CASGAGNWNNNEQFF; DNA: TGTGCCAGCGGGGCGGGGAACTGGAATAACAATGAGCAGTTCTTC; D: .; J: TRBJ2-1; V: TRBV6-1; size: many
CDR3: CSALAGGSYEQYF; DNA: TGCAGTGCTTTAGCGGGAGGATCCTACGAGCAGTACTTC; D: TRBD2; J: TRBJ2-7; V: TRBV20-1; size: .
CDR3: CASTSGGSKNTEAFF; DNA: TGTGCCAGCACCTCCGGCGGCAGCAAGAACACTGAAGCTTTCTTT; D: .; J: TRBJ1-1; V: TRBV6-1; size: many
CDR3: CASSIVKGNEQFF; DNA: TGTGCCAGTAGTATAGTGAAGGGGAATGAGCAGTTCTTC; D: .; J: TRBJ2-1; V: TRBV19; size: .
CDR3: CASSFLPKTGFSSYEQYF; DNA: TGTGCCAGCAGTTTCCTACCCAAGACAGGGTTTAGCTCCTACGAGCAGTACTTC; D: TRBD1; J: TRBJ2-7; V: TRBV6-5; size: .
CDR3: CASSPRAGNGYTF; DNA: TGTGCCAGCAGCCCCCGGGCGGGGAACGGCTACACCTTC; D: .; J: TRBJ1-2; V: TRBV7-9; size: few
CDR3: CASSQLAGGYYNEQFF; DNA: TGTGCCAGCAGCCAACTAGCGGGAGGCTACTACAATGAGCAGTTCTTC; D: TRBD2; J: TRBJ2-1; V: TRBV4-2; size: .
CDR3: CASSQDRAGSGTGELFF; DNA: TGTGCCAGCAGCCAAGATCGGGCAGGAAGCGGCACCGGGGAGCTGTTTTTT; D: .; J: TRBJ2-2; V: TRBV3-2; size: .
CDR3: CASSWGVEQFF; DNA: TGTGCCAGCAGCTGGGGCGTTGAGCAGTTCTTC; D: .; J: TRBJ2-1; V: TRBV11-1; size: many
CDR3: CASSSRTSPPYNEQFF; DNA: TGTGCCAGCAGCTCGAGGACCTCACCCCCCTACAATGAGCAGTTCTTC; D: .; J: TRBJ2-1; V: TRBV11-3; size: many
CDR3: CASRKGQGGSYEQYF; DNA: TGTGCCAGCAGGAAAGGACAGGGGGGCTCCTACGAGCAGTACTTC; D: TRBD1; J: TRBJ2-7; V: TRBV28; size: many
CDR3: CATSDLGDHLGTETQYF; DNA: TGTGCCACCAGTGATTTGGGGGACCACCTCGGTACGGAGACCCAGTACTTC; D: .; J: TRBJ2-5; V: TRBV24-1; size: .
CDR3: CAWSFAGLYEQYF; DNA: TGTGCCTGGAGTTTCGCGGGACTCTACGAGCAGTACTTC; D: .; J: TRBJ2-7; V: TRBV30; size: .
CDR3: CASSTDRNTEAFF; DNA: TGTGCCAGCTCAACAGACAGGAACACTGAAGCTTTCTTT; D: .; J: TRBJ1-1; V: TRBV18; size: many
CDR3: CASSLSPPTTGLNTDTQYF; DNA: TGTGCCAGCAGTTTAAGTCCCCCCACGACAGGGTTGAACACAGATACGCAGTATTTT; D: TRBD1; J: TRBJ2-3; V: TRBV28; size: many
CDR3: CASSPSSSGDTQYF; DNA: TGTGCCAGCAGCCCTTCAAGTTCAGGGGATACGCAGTATTTT; D: .; J: TRBJ2-3; V: TRBV11-2; size: many
CDR3: CAWSPAWSYGYTF; DNA: TGTGCCTGGAGTCCAGCCTGGAGCTATGGCTACACCTTC; D: .; J: TRBJ1-2; V: TRBV30; size: few
CDR3: CASSESGGVYNEQFF; DNA: TGCGCCAGCAGTGAGTCGGGGGGGGTATACAATGAGCAGTTCTTC; D: TRBD2; J: TRBJ2-1; V: TRBV10-2; size: .
CDR3: CASPGPKNTEAFF; DNA: TGTGCCAGCCCGGGACCAAAGAACACTGAAGCTTTCTTT; D: .; J: TRBJ1-1; V: TRBV28; size: many
CDR3: CASSIGAGGPQYNEQFF; DNA: TGTGCCAGTAGTATCGGTGCGGGAGGGCCTCAGTACAATGAGCAGTTCTTC; D: TRBD2; J: TRBJ2-1; V: TRBV19; size: few
CDR3: CSVSGTQNTEAFF; DNA: TGCAGCGTTTCCGGGACTCAGAACACTGAAGCTTTCTTT; D: .; J: TRBJ1-1; V: TRBV29-1; size: once
CDR3: CASTALWGPMGGTQYF; DNA: TGTGCCAGCACCGCCCTGTGGGGGCCGATGGGGGGGACCCAGTACTTC; D: .; J: TRBJ2-5; V: TRBV28; size: many
CDR3: CASSPPGTGRNTEAFF; DNA: TGTGCCAGCTCACCACCCGGGACAGGGAGGAACACTGAAGCTTTCTTT; D: TRBD1; J: TRBJ1-1; V: TRBV18; size: .
CDR3: CASSLVGEASPLHF; DNA: TGTGCCAGCAGTTTAGTAGGGGAGGCTTCACCCCTCCACTTT; D: .; J: TRBJ1-6; V: TRBV28; size: many
CDR3: CASSPIGRGANTEAFF; DNA: TGTGCCAGCTCACCCATCGGGAGGGGAGCGAACACTGAAGCTTTCTTT; D: .; J: TRBJ1-1; V: TRBV18; size: few
CDR3: CASSRVRGRSYNEQFF; DNA: TGTGCCAGCAGCCGAGTCAGGGGGAGGTCCTACAATGAGCAGTTCTTC; D: .; J: TRBJ2-1; V: TRBV5-4; size: many
CDR3: CASIRDSATGELFF; DNA: TGTGCCAGCATCCGGGACAGCGCAACCGGGGAGCTGTTTTTT; D: TRBD1; J: TRBJ2-2; V: TRBV28; size: many
CDR3: CAWSPRDNEQFF; DNA: TGTGCCTGGAGTCCCCGGGACAATGAGCAGTTCTTC; D: .; J: TRBJ2-1; V: TRBV30; size: many